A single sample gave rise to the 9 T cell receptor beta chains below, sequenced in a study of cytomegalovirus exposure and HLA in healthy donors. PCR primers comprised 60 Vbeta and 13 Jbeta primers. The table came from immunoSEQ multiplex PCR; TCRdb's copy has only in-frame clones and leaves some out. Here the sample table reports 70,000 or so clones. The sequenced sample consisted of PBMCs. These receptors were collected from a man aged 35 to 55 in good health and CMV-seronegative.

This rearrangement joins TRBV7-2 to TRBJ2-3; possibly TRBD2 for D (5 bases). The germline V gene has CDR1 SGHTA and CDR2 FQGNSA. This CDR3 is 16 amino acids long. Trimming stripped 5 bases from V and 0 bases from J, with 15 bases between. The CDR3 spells CASSRTSITSTDTQYF. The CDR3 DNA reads TGTGCCAGCAGCCGGACTTCGATTACTAGCACAGATACGCAGTATTTT.

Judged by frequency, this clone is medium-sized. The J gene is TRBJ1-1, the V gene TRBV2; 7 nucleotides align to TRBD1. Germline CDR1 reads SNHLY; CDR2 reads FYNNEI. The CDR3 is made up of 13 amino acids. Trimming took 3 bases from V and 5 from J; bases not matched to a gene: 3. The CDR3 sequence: CASSDRGLTEAFF. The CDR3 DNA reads TGTGCCAGCAGTGACAGGGGGTTAACTGAAGCTTTCTTT.

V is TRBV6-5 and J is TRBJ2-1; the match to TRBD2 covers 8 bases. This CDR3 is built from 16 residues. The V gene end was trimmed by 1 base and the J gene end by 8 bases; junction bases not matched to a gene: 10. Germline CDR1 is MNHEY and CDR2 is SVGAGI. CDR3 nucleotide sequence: TGTGCCAGCAGTTACTACGGGACTAGGACTCCTGATGAGCAGTTCTTC. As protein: CASSYYGTRTPDEQFF.

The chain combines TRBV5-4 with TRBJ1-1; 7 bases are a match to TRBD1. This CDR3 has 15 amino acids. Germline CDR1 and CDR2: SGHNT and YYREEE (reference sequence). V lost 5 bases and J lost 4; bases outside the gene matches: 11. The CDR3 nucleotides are TGTGCCAGCAGACCTGCGACAGGGTCTAGCACTGAAGCTTTCTTT. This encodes CASRPATGSSTEAFF.

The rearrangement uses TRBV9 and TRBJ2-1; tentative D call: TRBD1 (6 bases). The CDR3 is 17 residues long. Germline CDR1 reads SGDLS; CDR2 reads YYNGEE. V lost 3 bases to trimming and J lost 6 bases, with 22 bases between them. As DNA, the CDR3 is TGTGCCAGCAGCGCCCCCCCCGGGACACCCGGCTCCAATGAGCAGTTCTTC. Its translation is CASSAPPGTPGSNEQFF.

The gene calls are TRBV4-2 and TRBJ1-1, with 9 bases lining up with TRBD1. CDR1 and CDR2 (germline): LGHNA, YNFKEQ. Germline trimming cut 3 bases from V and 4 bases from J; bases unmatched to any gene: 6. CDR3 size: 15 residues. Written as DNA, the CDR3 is TGTGCCAGCAGCCATCGGACAGGGGTGTCCACTGAAGCTTTCTTT. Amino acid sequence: CASSHRTGVSTEAFF.

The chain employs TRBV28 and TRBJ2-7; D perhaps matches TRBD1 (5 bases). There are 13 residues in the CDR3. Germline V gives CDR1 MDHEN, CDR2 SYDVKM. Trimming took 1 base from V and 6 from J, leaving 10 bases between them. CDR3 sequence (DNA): TGTGCCAGCAGTTTATATAGGGGCGGCGAGCAGTACTTC. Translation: CASSLYRGGEQYF.

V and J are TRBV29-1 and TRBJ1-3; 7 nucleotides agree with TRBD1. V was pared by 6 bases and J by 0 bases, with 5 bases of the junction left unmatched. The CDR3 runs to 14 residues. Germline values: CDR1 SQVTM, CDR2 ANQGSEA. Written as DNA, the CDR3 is TGCAGCGTGCTACAGGGGAACTCTGGAAACACCATATATTTT. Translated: CSVLQGNSGNTIYF.

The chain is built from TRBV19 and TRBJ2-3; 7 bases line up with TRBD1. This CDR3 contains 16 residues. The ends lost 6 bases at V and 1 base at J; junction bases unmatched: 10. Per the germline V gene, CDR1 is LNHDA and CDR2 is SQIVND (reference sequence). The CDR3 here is CASRRQGRTGTDTQYF. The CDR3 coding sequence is TGTGCCAGTAGAAGACAGGGAAGAACTGGCACAGATACGCAGTATTTT.